Described below is a single T cell receptor beta chain sequence and its context. This sample was taken from a study of control samples from healthy donors and cancer patients. The V gene's germline CDR1 is SNHLY and CDR2 FYNNEI. The CDR3 runs 14 residues. V was pared by 8 bases and J by 1 base, with 11 bases between. Sequencing used immunoSEQ multiplex PCR; TCRdb keeps in-frame clones, though not all of them. Seen here are some 250,000 clones, approximately 80% observed once, and the top ten hold roughly 13%. The sequence was obtained from a woman aged 60 to 75 with lung cancer. Sequencing was done on a sample of PBMCs. The chain couples TRBV2 to TRBJ2-2; possibly TRBD1 or TRBD2 for D (5 bases each). CDR3 sequence reads: CASVRDRNTGELFF. The CDR3, as DNA: TGTGCCAGCGTCCGGGACCGGAACACCGGGGAGCTGTTTTTT.